The clone carrying this TCR beta chain was detected once. Its antigen is as yet unknown. The data stem from a study of cytomegalovirus exposure and HLA in healthy donors. Study-wide results and caveats: Within an earlier analysis, most TCR beta V segments proved productive either about 87% or about 30% of the time. When a later analysis compared HLA-associated TCR beta chains with equally common others, the HLA-associated chains turned out to be more clonally expanded and to have lower generation probabilities.

It was with 60 Vbeta and 13 Jbeta primers that the PCR ran. Profiling relied on immunoSEQ multiplex PCR, and the TCRdb table lists in-frame clones only, not all of them. The sample consists of 150,000 to 200,000 clones, around 77% of them appearing once. The receptor was isolated from a woman in her 30s in good health and CMV-seronegative. Sequences were obtained from PBMCs.

CDR3 in amino acids: CASSLGAPAIAQDSPLHF. The CDR3 DNA reads as TGTGCCAGCAGCTTAGGGGCACCCGCCATCGCCCAGGATTCACCCCTCCACTTT. This rearrangement joins TRBV11-2 to TRBJ1-6; D is unclear. V lost 1 base, J lost 8 bases, and 21 bases lay in between. Looked up from germline, CDR1 is SGHAT and CDR2 is FQNNGV. The CDR3 totals 18 residues.